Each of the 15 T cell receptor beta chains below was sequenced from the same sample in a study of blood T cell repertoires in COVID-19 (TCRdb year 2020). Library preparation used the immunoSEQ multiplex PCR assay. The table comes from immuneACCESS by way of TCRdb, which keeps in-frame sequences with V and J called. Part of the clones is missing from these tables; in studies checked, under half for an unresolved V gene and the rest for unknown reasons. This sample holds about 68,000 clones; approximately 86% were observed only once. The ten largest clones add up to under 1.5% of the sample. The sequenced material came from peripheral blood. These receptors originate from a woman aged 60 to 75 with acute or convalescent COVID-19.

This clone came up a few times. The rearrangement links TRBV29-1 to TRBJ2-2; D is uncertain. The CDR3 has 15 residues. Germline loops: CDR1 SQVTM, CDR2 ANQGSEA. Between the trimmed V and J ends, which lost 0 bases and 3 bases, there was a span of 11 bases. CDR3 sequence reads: CSVEDVRQDTGELFF. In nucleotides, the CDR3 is TGCAGCGTTGAAGATGTTAGGCAGGACACCGGGGAGCTGTTTTTT.

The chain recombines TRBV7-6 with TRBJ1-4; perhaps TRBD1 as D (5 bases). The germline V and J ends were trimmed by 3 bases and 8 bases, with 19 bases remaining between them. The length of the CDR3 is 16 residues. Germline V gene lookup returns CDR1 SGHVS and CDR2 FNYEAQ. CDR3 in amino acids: CASSFQGEGRGEKLFF. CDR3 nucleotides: TGTGCCAGCAGCTTTCAGGGAGAAGGGAGGGGAGAAAAACTGTTTTTT.

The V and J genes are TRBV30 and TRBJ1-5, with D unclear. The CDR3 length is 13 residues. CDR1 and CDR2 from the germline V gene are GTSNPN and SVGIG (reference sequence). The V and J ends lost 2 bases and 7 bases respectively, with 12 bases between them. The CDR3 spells CAWSLYGEQPQHF. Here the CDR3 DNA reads TGTGCCTGGAGTTTGTACGGGGAGCAGCCCCAGCATTTT.

The CDR3 coding sequence is TGTGCCAGCAGGCGGCAGCTTCTACCGAATGAAAAACTGTTTTTT. This codes for CASRRQLLPNEKLFF. The gene calls are TRBV28 and TRBJ1-4; D call uncertain. Germline-derived CDR1 and CDR2 are MDHEN and SYDVKM. The CDR3 has 15 amino acids. V lost 6 bases and J lost 5, with 16 bases in between.

The CDR3 sequence: CSVPLGDRGIEQFF. CDR3 DNA: TGCAGCGTTCCCCTTGGGGACAGGGGGATTGAGCAGTTCTTC. The chain carries TRBV29-1 and TRBJ2-1, with 11 bases matching TRBD1. The J segment lost 9 bases and the V segment lost 5 bases, leaving 9 bases of the junction unmatched. This CDR3 has 14 residues. Germline V gene data show CDR1 as SQVTM and CDR2 as ANQGSEA.

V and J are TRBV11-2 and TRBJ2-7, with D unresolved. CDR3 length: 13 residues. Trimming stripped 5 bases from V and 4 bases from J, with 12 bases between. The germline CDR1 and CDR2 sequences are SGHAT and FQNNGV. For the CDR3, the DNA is TGTGCCAGCAGCACCCGGGTTAATTACGAGCAGTACTTC. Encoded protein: CASSTRVNYEQYF.

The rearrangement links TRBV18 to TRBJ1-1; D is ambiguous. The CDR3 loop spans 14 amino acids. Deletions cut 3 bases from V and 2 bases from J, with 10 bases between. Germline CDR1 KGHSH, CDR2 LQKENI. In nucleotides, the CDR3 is TGTGCCAGCTCACCCTACAGAACTAACACTGAAGCTTTCTTT. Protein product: CASSPYRTNTEAFF.

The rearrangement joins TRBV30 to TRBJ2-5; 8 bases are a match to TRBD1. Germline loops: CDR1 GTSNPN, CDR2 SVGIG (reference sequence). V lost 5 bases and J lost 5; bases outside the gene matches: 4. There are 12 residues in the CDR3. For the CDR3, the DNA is TGTGCCTGGGCCAGGGGGCGGGAGACCCAGTACTTC. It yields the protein CAWARGRETQYF.

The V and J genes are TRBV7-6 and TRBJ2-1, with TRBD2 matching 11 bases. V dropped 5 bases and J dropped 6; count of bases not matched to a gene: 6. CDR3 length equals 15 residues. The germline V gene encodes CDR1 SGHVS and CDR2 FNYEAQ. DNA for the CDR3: TGTGCCAGCAGCGCGACTAGCGGGAAGCTCAATGAGCAGTTCTTC. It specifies CASSATSGKLNEQFF.

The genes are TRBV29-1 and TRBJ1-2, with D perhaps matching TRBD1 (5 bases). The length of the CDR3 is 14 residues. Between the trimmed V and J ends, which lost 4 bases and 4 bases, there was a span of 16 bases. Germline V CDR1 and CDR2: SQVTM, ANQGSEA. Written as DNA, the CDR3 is TGCAGCGTTGGGTGGGGGGATCCTGCCTATGGCTACACCTTC. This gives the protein CSVGWGDPAYGYTF.

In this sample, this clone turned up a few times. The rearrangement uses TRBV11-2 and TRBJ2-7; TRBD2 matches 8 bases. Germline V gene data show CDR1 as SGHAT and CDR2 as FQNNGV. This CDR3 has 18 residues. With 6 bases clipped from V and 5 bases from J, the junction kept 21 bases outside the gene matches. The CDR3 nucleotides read TGTGCCAGCAGACTTCTCGGGAGGGTTTGGGGGAGGCACAACGAGCAGTACTTC. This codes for CASRLLGRVWGRHNEQYF. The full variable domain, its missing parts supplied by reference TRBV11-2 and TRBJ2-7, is EAGVAQSPRYKIIEKRQSVAFWCNPISGHATLYWYQQILGQGPKLLIQFQNNGVVDDSQLPKDRFSAERLKGVDSTLKIQPAKLEDSAVYLCASRLLGRVWGRHNEQYFGPGTRLTVT.

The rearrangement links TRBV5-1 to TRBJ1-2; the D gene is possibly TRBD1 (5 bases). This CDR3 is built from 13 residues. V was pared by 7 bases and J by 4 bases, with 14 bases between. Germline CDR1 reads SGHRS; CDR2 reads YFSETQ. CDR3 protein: CASAETATYGYTF. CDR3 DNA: TGCGCCAGCGCCGAGACAGCCACCTATGGCTACACCTTC.

The CDR3 DNA reads as TGTGCCAGCAGCTTGGGAGGGGCGAGCACCGGGGAGCTGTTTTTT. Translating gives CASSLGGASTGELFF. The rearrangement joins TRBV11-1 to TRBJ2-2; 7 positions match TRBD2. The germline V gene has CDR1 SGHAT and CDR2 FQDESV (reference sequence). Germline trimming cut 3 bases from V and 4 bases from J; bases unmatched to any gene: 5. The CDR3 loop spans 15 amino acids.

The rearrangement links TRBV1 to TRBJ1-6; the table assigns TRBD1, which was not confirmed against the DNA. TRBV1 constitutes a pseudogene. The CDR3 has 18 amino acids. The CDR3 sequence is CTSSQDETGRGSVPPLHF. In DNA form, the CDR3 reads TGCACCAGCAGCCAAGATGAGACAGGTCGGGGTTCCGTCCCCCCCCTCCACTTT.

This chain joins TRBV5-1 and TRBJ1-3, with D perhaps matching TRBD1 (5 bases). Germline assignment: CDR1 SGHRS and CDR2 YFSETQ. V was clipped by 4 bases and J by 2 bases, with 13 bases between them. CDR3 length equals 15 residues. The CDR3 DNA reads TGCGCCAGCAGCCCACAGACAGCTACTGGAAACACCATATATTTT. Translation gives CASSPQTATGNTIYF.